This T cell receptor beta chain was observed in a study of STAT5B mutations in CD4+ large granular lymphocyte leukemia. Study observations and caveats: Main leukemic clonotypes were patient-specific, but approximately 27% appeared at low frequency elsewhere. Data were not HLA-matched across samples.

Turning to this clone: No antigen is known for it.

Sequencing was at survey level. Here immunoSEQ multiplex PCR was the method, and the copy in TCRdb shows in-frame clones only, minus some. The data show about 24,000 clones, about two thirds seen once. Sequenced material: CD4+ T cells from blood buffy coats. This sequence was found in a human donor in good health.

This chain's CDR3 is CASGQDRDTEAFF. CDR3 nucleotide sequence: TGTGCCAGTGGCCAGGACAGGGATACTGAAGCTTTCTTT. The chain recombines TRBV7-2 with TRBJ1-1; 8 positions agree with TRBD1. This CDR3 is 13 amino acids long. Germline assignment: CDR1 SGHTA and CDR2 FQGNSA. Unmatched junction bases numbered 8, after V lost 9 bases and J lost 5 bases.